These 30 T cell receptor beta chains were all obtained from the same sample, sequenced in a study of long-term antiretroviral therapy in people with HIV. The run of the v3.0 immunoSEQ assay was at survey level. This table comes from immunoSEQ multiplex PCR, and its TCRdb copy is limited to in-frame clones, with some not included. The sample has about 24,000 clones, roughly four fifths seen once. The input for sequencing was unsorted PBMCs, taken 0.4 years after starting antiretroviral therapy. The receptors come from a man aged 50 to 59 with HIV.

The chain is built from TRBV7-3 and TRBJ2-2, with TRBD1 identical over 7 bases. Trimming at V came to 5 bases and at J to 6 bases, leaving 3 bases not matched to a gene. CDR1 is SGHTA and CDR2 is FQGTGA in the germline V gene. This CDR3 spans 13 amino acids. Here the CDR3 DNA reads TGTGCCAGCAGCCTGAGGGGGCCCGGGGAGCTGTTTTTT. Translating gives CASSLRGPGELFF.

The rearrangement uses TRBV7-2 and TRBJ1-1, with no clear D. This CDR3 has 13 residues. Trimming pared 4 bases from V and 0 bases from J, leaving 6 bases between. Germline V gene lookup returns CDR1 SGHTA and CDR2 FQGNSA. The CDR3 bases are TGTGCCAGCAGCTACTCAATGAACACTGAAGCTTTCTTT. Amino acid sequence: CASSYSMNTEAFF. Filled out from reference TRBV7-2 and TRBJ1-1, the complete variable domain reads GAGVSQSPSNKVTEKGKDVELRCDPISGHTALYWYRQSLGQGLEFLIYFQGNSAPDKSGLPSDRFSAERTGGSVSTLTIQRTQQEDSAVYLCASSYSMNTEAFFGQGTRLTVV.

The chain combines TRBV28 with TRBJ2-7; 9 bases map to TRBD1. V shed 4 bases and J 5 bases; nucleotides not matched to a gene: 12. Germline assignment: CDR1 MDHEN and CDR2 SYDVKM. This CDR3 is 16 amino acids long. The CDR3 here is CASSSLPGQGGHEQYF. The DNA for the CDR3 is TGTGCCAGCAGTTCCCTCCCGGGACAGGGTGGACACGAGCAGTACTTC.

This clone was counted only a few times. The chain combines TRBV30 with TRBJ1-2, with D possibly being TRBD1 (5 bases). The CDR3 length is 15 residues. V lost 1 base to trimming and J lost 3 bases, with 15 bases between them. Germline CDR1 and CDR2: GTSNPN and SVGIG (reference sequence). CDR3 nucleotides: TGTGCCTGGAGTGACCGGGGGTCTGCGCACTATGGCTACACCTTC. Translating it yields CAWSDRGSAHYGYTF.

Only a few counts were recorded for this clone. This sequence joins TRBV4-3 and TRBJ1-1; D is ambiguous. CDR3 length equals 15 residues. Trimming removed 1 base from V and 5 bases from J, with 14 bases in between. Germline values: CDR1 LGHNA, CDR2 YSLEER. CDR3 nucleotides: TGCGCCAGCAGCCAAGGGTGGGGTGTAAGGACTGAAGCTTTCTTT. Translation: CASSQGWGVRTEAFF.

J is TRBJ2-1 and V is TRBV7-9, with a tentative D call TRBD1 (5 bases). Germline lookup yields CDR1 SEHNR and CDR2 FQNEAQ (reference sequence). This CDR3 spans 13 amino acids. DNA of the CDR3: TGTGCAGTTGCAGGGTTCCGCCACAATGAGCAGTTCTTC. Protein product: CAVAGFRHNEQFF.

This chain links TRBV5-4 with TRBJ1-1; 9 bases map to TRBD1. This CDR3 comprises 15 residues. V lost 4 bases to trimming and J lost 9 bases; unmatched junction nucleotides: 13. In germline, CDR1 is SGHNT, CDR2 YYREEE (reference sequence). CDR3 sequence reads: CASSPPEGQGAKAFF. DNA for the CDR3: TGTGCCAGCAGCCCTCCAGAGGGACAGGGTGCTAAAGCTTTCTTT. Combining the CDR3 with reference TRBV5-4 and TRBJ1-1 gives the whole variable domain ETGVTQSPTHLIKTRGQQVTLRCSSQSGHNTVSWYQQALGQGPQFIFQYYREEENGRGNFPPRFSGLQFPNYSSELNVNALELDDSALYLCASSPPEGQGAKAFFGQGTRLTVV.

The V call is TRBV6-1, the J call TRBJ1-2; TRBD1 agrees at 7 bases. J was trimmed by 4 bases and V by 10 bases; bases with no gene match: 9. The CDR3 totals 13 residues. Germline lookup yields CDR1 MNHNS and CDR2 SASEGT. DNA for the CDR3: TGTGCCACCCGGGGACAGATAACCTATGGCTACACCTTC. This encodes CATRGQITYGYTF.

The genes are TRBV15 and TRBJ2-3; D is unresolved. V lost 5 bases and J 2 bases, leaving 8 bases between the germline ends. Germline CDR1 is LNHNV and CDR2 is YYDKDF (reference sequence). CDR3 size: 13 residues. CDR3 DNA: TGTGCCACCAGCCCCCGATCCACAGATACGCAGTATTTT. It encodes CATSPRSTDTQYF.

V usage is TRBV19 and J usage is TRBJ1-2; TRBD1 agrees at 8 bases. V trimming: 5 bases; J trimming: 4 bases; junction bases outside the gene matches: 9. The CDR3 consists of 15 residues. The germline gives CDR1 LNHDA, CDR2 SQIVND (reference sequence). This chain's CDR3 is CASSYTAGGTYGYTF. The CDR3 DNA is TGTGCCAGTAGTTACACGGCAGGGGGCACCTATGGCTACACCTTC.

By its share, this clone is medium-sized. V and J are TRBV19 and TRBJ2-7; D uncertain. Germline CDR1 is LNHDA and CDR2 is SQIVND (reference sequence). This CDR3 contains 11 residues. Deletions cut 6 bases from V and 7 bases from J, with 10 bases between. For the CDR3, the DNA is TGTGCCAGTAGCGTCTTCGGGGAGCAGTACTTC. Translating gives CASSVFGEQYF.

The chain combines TRBV2 with TRBJ2-7; tentatively, D is TRBD2 (6 bases). The CDR3 spans 12 residues. Trimming stripped 4 bases from V and 7 bases from J, with 11 bases between. CDR1 and CDR2 from the germline V gene are SNHLY and FYNNEI. This chain's CDR3 is CASSGAGREQYF. DNA for the CDR3: TGTGCCAGCAGTGGGGCGGGGAGAGAGCAGTACTTC.

The chain has TRBV7-3 and TRBJ2-2; possibly TRBD1 or TRBD2 for D (5 bases each). The CDR3 spans 12 residues. The V and J ends lost 4 bases and 5 bases respectively, with 5 bases between them. Germline assignment: CDR1 SGHTA and CDR2 FQGTGA. CDR3 in DNA: TGTGCCAGCAGCTGGGGGACCGGGGAGCTGTTTTTT. Amino acid sequence: CASSWGTGELFF.

The chain employs TRBV7-8 and TRBJ1-5; no clear D. V lost 3 bases and J lost 3, with 9 bases in between. The length of the CDR3 is 14 residues. CDR1 and CDR2 (germline): SGHVS, FQNEAQ. The CDR3 DNA is TGTGCCAGCAGCTTCGGACGGAACAATCAGCCCCAGCATTTT. Its translation is CASSFGRNNQPQHF.

This chain links TRBV5-6 with TRBJ2-1, with D perhaps being TRBD1 or TRBD2 (6 bases each). In germline, CDR1 is SGHDT, CDR2 YYEEEE. With 1 base removed from V and 6 bases from J, the gap between germline ends came to 11 bases. CDR3 length: 14 residues. For the CDR3, the DNA is TGTGCCAGCAGCTTGAACGGGGGCCGCAATGAGCAGTTCTTC. Encoded protein: CASSLNGGRNEQFF.

The V call is TRBV19, the J call TRBJ1-4; TRBD1 matches 10 bases. The CDR3 is 15 residues long. V lost 6 bases to trimming and J lost 5 bases; unmatched junction nucleotides: 6. Germline V lookup: CDR1 LNHDA, CDR2 SQIVND (reference sequence). The CDR3 spells CASSDWGQGNEKLFF. In nucleotides, the CDR3 is TGTGCCAGTAGCGATTGGGGACAGGGGAATGAAAAACTGTTTTTT.

This clone was seen a single time. J is TRBJ1-2 and V is TRBV5-1, with D possibly matching TRBD1 (5 bases). CDR1 and CDR2 (germline): SGHRS, YFSETQ. Trimming removed 0 bases from V and 3 bases from J, with 12 bases in between. This CDR3 comprises 15 residues. CDR3 region: CASSLATPRDYGYTF. CDR3 DNA sequence: TGCGCCAGCAGCTTGGCGACTCCCAGGGACTATGGCTACACCTTC.

Only one count was recorded for this clone. The V call is TRBV11-2, the J call TRBJ2-7; D might be TRBD2 (6 bases). The V and J ends lost 5 bases and 3 bases respectively, with 14 bases between them. The germline V gene encodes CDR1 SGHAT and CDR2 FQNNGV. The CDR3 is 14 amino acids. This CDR3 reads CASSTHGGGYEQYF. The DNA of the CDR3 is TGTGCCAGCAGCACGCATGGGGGAGGCTACGAGCAGTACTTC.

This chain links TRBV5-8 with TRBJ2-1; D unclear. V was pared by 4 bases and J by 3 bases, with 11 bases between. This CDR3 is 14 amino acids long. Germline CDR1 is SGHTS and CDR2 is YDEGEE. For the CDR3, the DNA is TGTGCCAGCAGCCCTTTACCGATCTACAATGAGCAGTTCTTC. It is translated as CASSPLPIYNEQFF. Drawing the rest from reference TRBV5-8 and TRBJ2-1, the complete variable domain is EAGVTQSPTHLIKTRGQQATLRCSPISGHTSVYWYQQALGLGLQFLLWYDEGEERNRGNFPPRFSGRQFPNYSSELNVNALELEDSALYLCASSPLPIYNEQFFGPGTRLTVL.

This chain connects TRBV29-1 to TRBJ2-5; D call uncertain. V was shortened by 3 bases and J by 5 bases, with 10 bases between the two germline ends. Germline V gene lookup returns CDR1 SQVTM and CDR2 ANQGSEA. The CDR3 loop spans 12 amino acids. The DNA of the CDR3 is TGCAGCGTTGAGGTTCTGAAGGAGACCCAGTACTTC. Translating gives CSVEVLKETQYF.

This clone has only a few counts. V is TRBV27 and J is TRBJ1-2; TRBD1 agrees at 12 bases. The trim removed 4 bases at V and 8 bases at J, leaving 11 bases unmatched. The CDR3 totals 16 residues. Germline V lookup: CDR1 MNHEY, CDR2 SMNVEV (reference sequence). The CDR3 DNA sequence: TGTGCCAGCAGTTCGCACGGGACAGGGGGCGCGGAAGGCTACACCTTC. This translates into CASSSHGTGGAEGYTF.

This clone was seen a handful of times. The chain uses TRBV7-9 and TRBJ1-6, with a possible D match to TRBD1 (5 bases). Looked up from germline, CDR1 is SEHNR and CDR2 is FQNEAQ (reference sequence). The CDR3 spans 14 residues. V lost 3 bases, J lost 5 bases, and 8 bases lay in between. CDR3 nucleotide sequence: TGTGCCAGCAGCTTTCTGGGGGATAATTCACCCCTCCACTTT. Translation: CASSFLGDNSPLHF.

In its sample, this clone was seen once. The chain uses TRBV5-8 and TRBJ2-7, with a possible D match to TRBD1 (6 bases). This CDR3 is 12 amino acids long. V was trimmed by 8 bases and J by 1 base, leaving 10 bases between them. In germline, CDR1 is SGHTS, CDR2 YDEGEE. In nucleotides, the CDR3 is TGTGCCAGGACGACAGGTTCCTACGAGCAGTACTTC. Its protein is CARTTGSYEQYF.

The chain links TRBV7-8 to TRBJ1-4; D gene uncertain. Trimming left V 1 base short and J 8 bases short, with 14 bases between. The CDR3 is 15 residues long. Germline V gives CDR1 SGHVS, CDR2 FQNEAQ. CDR3 region: CASSLGGRIREKLFF. The CDR3 DNA reads TGTGCCAGCAGCTTAGGGGGAAGGATTCGCGAAAAACTGTTTTTT. The complete variable domain, with remaining parts taken from reference TRBV7-8 and TRBJ1-4, reads GAGVSQSPRYKVAKRGQDVALRCDPISGHVSLFWYQQALGQGPEFLTYFQNEAQLDKSGLPSDRFFAERPEGSVSTLKIQRTQQEDSAVYLCASSLGGRIREKLFFGSGTQLSVL.

This chain connects TRBV5-1 to TRBJ1-1; no reliable D call. Per the germline V gene, CDR1 is SGHRS and CDR2 is YFSETQ. The CDR3 has 16 amino acids. Trimming removed 1 base from V and 5 bases from J, with 18 bases in between. The CDR3 DNA is TGCGCCAGCAGCTTGAGGGCGAAGCGGAGTGATACTGAAGCTTTCTTT. Translated, it gives CASSLRAKRSDTEAFF.

The chain links TRBV6-5 to TRBJ2-7, with 12 nucleotides matching TRBD2. The V gene end was trimmed by 2 bases and the J gene end by 4 bases; junction bases not matched to a gene: 3. The germline CDR1 and CDR2 sequences are MNHEY and SVGAGI. This CDR3 has 15 amino acids. CDR3 region: CASSYGLAGGYEQYF. The CDR3 DNA reads TGTGCCAGCAGTTACGGGCTAGCGGGGGGGTACGAGCAGTACTTC.

This rearrangement joins TRBV15 to TRBJ1-1; TRBD1 might be the D (5 bases). Germline V gene data show CDR1 as LNHNV and CDR2 as YYDKDF (reference sequence). The V end was cut by 1 base, the J end by 1 base, with 16 bases between. CDR3 length: 17 residues. The CDR3, as DNA: TGTGCCACCAGCAGAGGGCAGGGCGTCGGTAGGAACACTGAAGCTTTCTTT. Translated, it gives CATSRGQGVGRNTEAFF. Filled out from reference TRBV15 and TRBJ1-1, the complete variable domain reads DAMVIQNPRYQVTQFGKPVTLSCSQTLNHNVMYWYQQKSSQAPKLLFHYYDKDFNNEADTPDNFQSRRPNTSFCFLDIRSPGLGDTAMYLCATSRGQGVGRNTEAFFGQGTRLTVV.

The rearrangement uses TRBV19 and TRBJ2-7, with TRBD1 matching 8 bases. This CDR3 is built from 15 residues. V lost 6 bases and J lost 0; bases outside the gene matches: 7. Per the germline V gene, CDR1 is LNHDA and CDR2 is SQIVND (reference sequence). CDR3 DNA sequence: TGTGCCAGTAGAGGGCGGGACAGGAACTCCTACGAGCAGTACTTC. Amino acid sequence: CASRGRDRNSYEQYF.

This clone was observed a handful of times. The gene calls are TRBV19 and TRBJ1-2; 9 positions agree with TRBD1. V lost 2 bases to trimming and J lost 7 bases; unmatched junction nucleotides: 14. Germline assignment: CDR1 LNHDA and CDR2 SQIVND (reference sequence). The CDR3 length is 17 residues. The CDR3 coding sequence is TGTGCCAGTAGTATATCGACAGGGGGAGCGGGTTTGCGTGGCTACACCTTC. This translates into CASSISTGGAGLRGYTF.

The V gene is TRBV19, the J gene TRBJ2-3; D may match TRBD1 or TRBD2 (5 bases each). Germline-derived CDR1 and CDR2 are LNHDA and SQIVND (reference sequence). The CDR3 consists of 12 residues. Trimming took off 1 base at V and 7 bases at J, with 6 bases between the two ends. CDR3 nucleotide sequence: TGTGCCAGTAGTATAGGGGGGAATACGCAGTATTTT. It codes for CASSIGGNTQYF.